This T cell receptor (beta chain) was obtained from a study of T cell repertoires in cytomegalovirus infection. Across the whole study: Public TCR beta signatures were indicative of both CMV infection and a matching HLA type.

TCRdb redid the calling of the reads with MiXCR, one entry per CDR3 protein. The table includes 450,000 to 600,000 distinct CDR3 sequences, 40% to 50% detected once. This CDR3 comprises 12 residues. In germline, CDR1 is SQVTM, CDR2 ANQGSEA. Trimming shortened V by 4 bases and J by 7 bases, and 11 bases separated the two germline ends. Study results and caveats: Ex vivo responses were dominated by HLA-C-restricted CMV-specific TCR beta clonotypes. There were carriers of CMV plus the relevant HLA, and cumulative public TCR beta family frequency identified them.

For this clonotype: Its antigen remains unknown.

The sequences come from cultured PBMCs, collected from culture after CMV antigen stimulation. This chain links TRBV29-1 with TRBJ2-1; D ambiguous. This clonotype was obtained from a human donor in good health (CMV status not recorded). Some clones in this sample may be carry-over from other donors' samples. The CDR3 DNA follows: TGCAGCGTTGGCGTCGGTCTGAATGAGCAGTTCTTC. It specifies CSVGVGLNEQFF.